This T cell receptor beta chain derives from a study of immune evolution from preneoplasia to lung adenocarcinoma. Clones were read by immunoSEQ multiplex PCR, and TCRdb kept only the in-frame ones, dropping some. Of thousands of clones listed, around two thirds are singletons. Between about 2013 and 2018, patients underwent resection in Japan or China. The V and J ends lost 6 bases and 7 bases, in that order; junction bases with no gene match: 8. Germline assignment: CDR1 SGHVS and CDR2 FQNEAQ. This CDR3 has 14 residues. The sequenced material came from FFPE adjacent normal lung tissue. The chain carries TRBV7-8 and TRBJ1-4; 7 nucleotides agree with TRBD1. The TCR comes from an older person with lung adenocarcinoma. The CDR3 DNA reads TGTGCCAGCAGGCAGACAGGGAACGCTGAAAAACTGTTTTTT. Translated: CASRQTGNAEKLFF.